This T cell receptor beta chain was found in a study of PD-L1 blockade in urothelial cancer (dated by TCRdb to the late 2010s). Background for the entire study: Therapy was started in the mid-2010s for all patients, and atezolizumab 1,200 mg was administered intravenously every 3 weeks. About 90% of the roughly 29 patients were identified as males with urothelial cancer of bladder origin, and a prior smoking history was reported by 18 of 29 patients. An ECOG performance status of 0 or 1 was recorded for the patients, and 0 to 3 prior chemotherapy regimens had been received by the patients. Blood samples were analyzed at 3 weeks after treatment start (second dose) and at 6 weeks after treatment start. Blood samples gave median yields of approximately 130,000 T cells and some 84,000 unique TCRs, along with a median clonality of 0.080. Somatic, immune and clinical correlates of response to PD-L1 blockade with atezolizumab in urothelial cancer were the focus of an exploratory multi-omic analysis. Pretreatment tumor samples, along with matched peripheral blood serially collected before and after atezolizumab treatment, were subjected to TCR sequencing. Durable clinical benefit was defined as a progression-free survival longer than 6 months, and TCR features were additionally tested against progression-free survival and overall survival. In the same patients, whole exome sequencing and RNA sequencing of pretreatment tumors were performed in addition to TCR sequencing. Nine patients reached durable clinical benefit, while roughly 22 patients did not. Some 30 patients had pretreatment blood TCR-seq, some 24 had at least one posttreatment blood collection, and some 24 had tumor TCR-seq.

The sample holds many counts of this clone. Its binding antigen is unknown. The input lacks base qualities; no much larger clone sits a single base away. V is cut back by 4 bases and J by 4 bases, with 10 bases in the junction unmatched. Based on the germline V gene, the CDR1 and CDR2 sequences are SGHDT and YYEEEE. The CDR3 measures 16 amino acids from cysteine to phenylalanine. The kept DNA is CDR3 alone, 48 bases in frame from the first base. A total of 29 patients with locally advanced or metastatic urothelial carcinoma, treated at Memorial Sloan Kettering on a trial protocol, made up the cohort. Peripheral blood mononuclear cells were collected pretreatment and during treatment, with between 1 and 8 total time points per patient. The Qiagen DNeasy Blood extraction kit was used to purify genomic DNA from total PBMCs and from tumor samples. PBMCs were collected pretreatment and during treatment, and were isolated and stored as previously described.

Broader findings and caveats from the paper: Improved progression-free and overall survival was associated with having pretreatment peripheral blood TCR clonality below the median. Because of the small sample size (n ≈ 30) and the many exploratory analyses performed, the results are intended to be regarded as hypothesis-generating. At 3 weeks after the start of treatment, tumor-associated TCR clones in peripheral blood had expanded more in patients with durable benefit (n ≈ 24, p = 0.022).

Each PCR received spiked-in synthetic TCR analog templates so that absolute template abundance could be estimated from read counts. The immunoSEQ assay was used to amplify TCRbeta CDR3 regions from genomic DNA with bias-controlled V and J gene primers. Sequencing of rearranged TCRbeta segments was performed at approximately 20X coverage. In the authors' own workflow: Sequencing errors were corrected by clustering, and CDR3s were annotated against IMGT so that V, D and J genes could be assigned. Downstream analyses used only productive TCRbeta rearrangements and left out out-of-frame or stop-codon sequences. Clonality was computed as one minus Shannon entropy normalized by the log of the number of unique productive sequences. Fisher's exact test with Benjamini-Hochberg correction, using a cutoff of adjusted p below 0.01, was how clones that differed between time points or between blood and tumor were identified. TCRdb's version of the immuneACCESS table is confined to in-frame rearrangements and falls short of the full clone set. An unresolved V gene accounts for under half of the shortfall where checked; the remainder is of unknown origin. The V and J calls and clone size were taken over from that table, and D and trimming were inferred from the DNA. The sample table records about 84,000 clones; 82% of these occur just once. The top ten clonotypes cover roughly 9.5% of the sample.

Sequencing used PBMCs, obtained around atezolizumab (anti-PD-L1) treatment. The clonotype was recovered from a man aged 65-85 years with urothelial cancer. The sequence links TRBV5-6 to TRBJ1-2; TRBD1 aligns with 10 central bases. The CDR3 here reads CASSPREGTGVYGYTF. Read as DNA, the sequence is TGTGCCAGCAGCCCCAGGGAGGGGACAGGGGTCTATGGCTACACCTTC.